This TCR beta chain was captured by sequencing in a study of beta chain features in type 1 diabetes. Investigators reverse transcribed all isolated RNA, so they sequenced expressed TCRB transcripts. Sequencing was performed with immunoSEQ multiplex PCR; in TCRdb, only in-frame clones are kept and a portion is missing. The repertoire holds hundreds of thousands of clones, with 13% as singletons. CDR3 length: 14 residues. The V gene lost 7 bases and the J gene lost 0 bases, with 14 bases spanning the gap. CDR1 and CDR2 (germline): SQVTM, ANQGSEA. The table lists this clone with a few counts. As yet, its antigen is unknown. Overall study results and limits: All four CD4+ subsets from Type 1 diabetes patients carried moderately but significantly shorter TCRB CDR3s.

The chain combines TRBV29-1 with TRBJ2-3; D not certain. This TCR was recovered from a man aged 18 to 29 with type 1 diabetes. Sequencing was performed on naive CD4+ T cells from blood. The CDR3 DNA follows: TGCAGCGCCGAACGGAACCCTAGCACAGATACGCAGTATTTT. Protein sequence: CSAERNPSTDTQYF.